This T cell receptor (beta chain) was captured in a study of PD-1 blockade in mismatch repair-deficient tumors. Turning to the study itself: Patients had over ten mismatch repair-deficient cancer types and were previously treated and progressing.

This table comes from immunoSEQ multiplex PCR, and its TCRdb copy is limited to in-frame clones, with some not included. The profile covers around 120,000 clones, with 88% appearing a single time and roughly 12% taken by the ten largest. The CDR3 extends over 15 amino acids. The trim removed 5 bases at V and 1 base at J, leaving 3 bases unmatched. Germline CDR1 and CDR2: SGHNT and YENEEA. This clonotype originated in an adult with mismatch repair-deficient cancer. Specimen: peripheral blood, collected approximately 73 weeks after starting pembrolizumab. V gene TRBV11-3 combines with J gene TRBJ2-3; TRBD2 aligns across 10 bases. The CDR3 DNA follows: TGTGCCAGCAGCACCGGACTAGCGGGCACAGATACGCAGTATTTT. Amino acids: CASSTGLAGTDTQYF.